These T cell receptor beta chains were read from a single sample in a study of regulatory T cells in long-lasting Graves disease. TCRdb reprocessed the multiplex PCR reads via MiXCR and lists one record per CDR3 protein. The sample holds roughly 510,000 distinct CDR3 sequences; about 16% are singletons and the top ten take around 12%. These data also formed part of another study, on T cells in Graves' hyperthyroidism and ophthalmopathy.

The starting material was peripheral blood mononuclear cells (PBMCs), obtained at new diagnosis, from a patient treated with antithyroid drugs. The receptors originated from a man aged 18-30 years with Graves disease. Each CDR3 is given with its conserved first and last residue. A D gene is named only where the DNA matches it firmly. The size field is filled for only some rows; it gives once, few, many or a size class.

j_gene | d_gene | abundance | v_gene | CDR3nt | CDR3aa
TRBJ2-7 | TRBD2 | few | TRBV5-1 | TGCGCCAGCAGCTTGGCCGAGGGCGGGAGATCGAACGAGCAGTACTTC | CASSLAEGGRSNEQYF
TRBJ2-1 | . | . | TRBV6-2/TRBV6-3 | TGTGCCAGCAGCAGCCCGGTGGATGAGCGGTTCTTC | CASSSPVDERFF
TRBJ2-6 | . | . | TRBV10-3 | TGTGCCATCAGTGTAGGGGCAGCAAAGAGCTCTGGGGCCAACGTCCTGACTTTC | CAISVGAAKSSGANVLTF
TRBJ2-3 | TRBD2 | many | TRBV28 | TGTGCCAGCAGTCCCGGGGGACTAGCAACAGATACGCAGTATTTT | CASSPGGLATDTQYF
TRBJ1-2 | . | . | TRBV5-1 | TGCGCCAGCAGCTTGATCACAGGACAGAATGGCTACACCTTC | CASSLITGQNGYTF
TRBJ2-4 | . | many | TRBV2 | TGTGCCAGCAACCTACCGGGGAAAAACATTCAGTACTTC | CASNLPGKNIQYF
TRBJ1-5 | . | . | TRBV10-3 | TGTGCCACCAGGGTGGCCGGTCAGCCCCAGCATTTT | CATRVAGQPQHF
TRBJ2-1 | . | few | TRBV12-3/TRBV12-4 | TGTGCCAGCAGTCCCGAGGGGGGGTACAATGAGCAGTTCTTC | CASSPEGGYNEQFF
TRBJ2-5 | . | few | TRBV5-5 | TGTGCCAGCAGCTTGGTTTGGCAAGAGACCCAGTACTTC | CASSLVWQETQYF
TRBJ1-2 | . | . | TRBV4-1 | TGCGCCAGCAGCCAAGTTTTTGAGGGCTACACCTTC | CASSQVFEGYTF
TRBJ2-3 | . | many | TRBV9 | TGTGCCAGCAGCTCTAGCGTGGAGCAGTATTTT | CASSSSVEQYF
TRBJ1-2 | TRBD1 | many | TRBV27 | TGTGCCAGCGGACCGGACAGGGCGGTTTATGGCTACACCTTC | CASGPDRAVYGYTF
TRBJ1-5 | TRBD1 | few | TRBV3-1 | TGTGCCAGCAGCCCACAGGGGGCGGTTGAGCCCCAGCATTTT | CASSPQGAVEPQHF
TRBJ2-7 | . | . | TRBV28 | TGTGCCAGCAGTTTGCCCCCCAGGGGAGGGTGGAACAGCGAGCAGTACTTC | CASSLPPRGGWNSEQYF
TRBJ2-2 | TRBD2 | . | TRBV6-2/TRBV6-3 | TGTGCCAGCAGTTACACCGGGCTAGCGGGAGGACCGAACACCGGGGAGCTGTTTTTT | CASSYTGLAGGPNTGELFF
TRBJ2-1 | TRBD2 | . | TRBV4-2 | TGTGCCAGCAGCCAAGCAACTAGCGTATATGAGCAGTTCTTC | CASSQATSVYEQFF
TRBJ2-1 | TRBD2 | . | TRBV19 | TGTGCCACCAGCGTTAAGGGACTAGGATACAATGAGCAGTTCTTC | CATSVKGLGYNEQFF
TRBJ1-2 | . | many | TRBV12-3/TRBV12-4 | TGTGCCAGCACCCGAGCGGGGGGCATCAACTATGGCTACACCTTC | CASTRAGGINYGYTF
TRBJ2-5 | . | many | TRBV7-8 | TGTGCCAGCAGCTTAGGGCACCGAGAGACCCAGTACTTC | CASSLGHRETQYF
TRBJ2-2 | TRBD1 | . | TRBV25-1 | TGTGCCAGCAGTGTGACAGGGACGAACACCGGGGAGCTGTTTTTT | CASSVTGTNTGELFF
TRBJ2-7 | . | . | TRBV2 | TGTGCCAGCAGGAACCCCCAGGGGTTGAACGAGCAGTACTTC | CASRNPQGLNEQYF
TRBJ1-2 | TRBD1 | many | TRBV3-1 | TGTGCCAGCAGCCAAGCACAGGGGGGAGTCTATGGCTACACCTTC | CASSQAQGGVYGYTF
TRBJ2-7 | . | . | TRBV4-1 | TGCGCCAGCAGCCCTCCCTTGGTTGAGGGACGCTACGAGCAGTACTTC | CASSPPLVEGRYEQYF
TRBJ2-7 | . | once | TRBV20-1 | TGCAGTGCTAATAGCGGTACTTCCTACGAGCAGTACTTC | CSANSGTSYEQYF
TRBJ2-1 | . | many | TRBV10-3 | TGTGCCATCAGTGAACGTAAGGGAGACTTAGGAAATGAGCAGTTCTTC | CAISERKGDLGNEQFF
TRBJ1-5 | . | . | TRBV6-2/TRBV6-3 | TGTGCCAGCAGTGAGGAAAGGGGAAATCAGCCCCAGCATTTT | CASSEERGNQPQHF
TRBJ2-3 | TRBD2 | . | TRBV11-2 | TGTGCCAGCAGCTTAGATCCGGGGACTAGTGCGCAGTATTTT | CASSLDPGTSAQYF